This TCR beta chain was found in a study of blood T cell repertoires in COVID-19. Study summary: In each case, the material was cDNA or gDNA derived from T cells, B-cell-depleted T cells, or PBMCs.

CDR3 length equals 14 residues. Germline V gene data show CDR1 as SGHRS and CDR2 as YFSETQ. V lost 1 base and J 3 bases, leaving 7 bases between the germline ends. Profiling relied on immunoSEQ multiplex PCR, and the TCRdb table lists in-frame clones only, not all of them. The top ten clones hold less than 10% of a sample with 120,000 to 150,000 clones, about 83% of them seen once. The material sequenced was peripheral blood. The chain joins TRBV5-1 to TRBJ2-2; D is uncertain. The sequence was collected from a woman in her fifties or sixties with active or convalescent COVID-19. The CDR3 here is CASSLPPDTGELFF. The CDR3 DNA reads as TGCGCCAGCAGCTTGCCCCCAGACACCGGGGAGCTGTTTTTT.